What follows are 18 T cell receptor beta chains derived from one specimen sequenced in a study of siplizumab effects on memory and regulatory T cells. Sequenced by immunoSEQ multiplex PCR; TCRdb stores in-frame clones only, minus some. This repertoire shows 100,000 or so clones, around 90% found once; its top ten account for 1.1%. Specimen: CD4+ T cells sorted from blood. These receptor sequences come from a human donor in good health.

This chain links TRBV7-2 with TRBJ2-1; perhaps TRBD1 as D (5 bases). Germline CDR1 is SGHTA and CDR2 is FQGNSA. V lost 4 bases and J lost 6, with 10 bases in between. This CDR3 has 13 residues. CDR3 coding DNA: TGTGCCAGCAGCTCCGGACAACCCAATGAGCAGTTCTTC. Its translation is CASSSGQPNEQFF.

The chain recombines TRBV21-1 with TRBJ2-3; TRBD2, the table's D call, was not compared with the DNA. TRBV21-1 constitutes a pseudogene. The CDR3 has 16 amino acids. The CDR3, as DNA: TGTGCCAGCAGCCCGACTAGCGGGAGGGAAACAGATACGCAGTATTTT. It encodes CASSPTSGRETDTQYF.

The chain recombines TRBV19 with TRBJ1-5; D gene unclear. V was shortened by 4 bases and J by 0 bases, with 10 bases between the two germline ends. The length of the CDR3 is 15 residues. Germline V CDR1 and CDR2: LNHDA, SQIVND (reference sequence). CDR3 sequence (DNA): TGTGCCAGTAGTACCTCCGCATATAGCAATCAGCCCCAGCATTTT. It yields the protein CASSTSAYSNQPQHF.

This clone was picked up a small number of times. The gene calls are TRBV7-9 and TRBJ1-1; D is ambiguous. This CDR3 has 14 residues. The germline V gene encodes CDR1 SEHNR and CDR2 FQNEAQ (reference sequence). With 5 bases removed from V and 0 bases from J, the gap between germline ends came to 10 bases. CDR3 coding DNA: TGTGCCAGCAGCCCCGACGGGGTGAACACTGAAGCTTTCTTT. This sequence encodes CASSPDGVNTEAFF.

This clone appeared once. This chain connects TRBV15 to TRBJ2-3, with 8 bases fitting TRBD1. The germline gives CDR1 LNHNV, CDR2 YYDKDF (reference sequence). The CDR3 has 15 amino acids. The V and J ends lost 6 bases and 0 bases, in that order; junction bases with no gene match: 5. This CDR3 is CATSRTGTSTDTQYF. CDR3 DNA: TGTGCCACCAGTCGGACAGGGACTAGCACAGATACGCAGTATTTT.

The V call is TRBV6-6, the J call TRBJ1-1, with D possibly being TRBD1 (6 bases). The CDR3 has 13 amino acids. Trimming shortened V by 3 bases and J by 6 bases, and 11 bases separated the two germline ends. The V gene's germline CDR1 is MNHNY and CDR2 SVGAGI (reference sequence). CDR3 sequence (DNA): TGTGCCAGCAGTTATCCCGGGACATCTGAAGCTTTCTTT. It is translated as CASSYPGTSEAFF.

The DNA for the CDR3 is TGTGCCAGCTCACCAACAGGGGTGGGAGATACGCAGTATTTT. Residues: CASSPTGVGDTQYF. The chain carries TRBV18 and TRBJ2-3; 7 positions agree with TRBD1. The CDR3 spans 14 residues. V lost 2 bases, J lost 5 bases, and 4 bases stayed unmatched. CDR1 KGHSH and CDR2 LQKENI come from the germline V gene. The variable domain in full, completed from reference TRBV18 and TRBJ2-3, reads NAGVMQNPRHLVRRRGQEARLRCSPMKGHSHVYWYRQLPEEGLKFMVYLQKENIIDESGMPKERFSAEFPKEGPSILRIQQVVRGDSAAYFCASSPTGVGDTQYFGPGTRLTVL.

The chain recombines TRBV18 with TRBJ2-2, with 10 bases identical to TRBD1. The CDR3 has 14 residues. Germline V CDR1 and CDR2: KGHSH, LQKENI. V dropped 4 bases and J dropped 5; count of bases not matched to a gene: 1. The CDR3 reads CASSLGQGTGELFF. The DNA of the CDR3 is TGTGCCAGCTCACTGGGACAGGGGACCGGGGAGCTGTTTTTT.

The CDR3 loop reads CASSTDWGANEQFF. The CDR3 DNA reads as TGTGCCAGCAGCACCGATTGGGGGGCCAATGAGCAGTTCTTC. The chain uses TRBV7-9 and TRBJ2-1, with D perhaps TRBD1 or TRBD2 (6 bases each). V shed 5 bases and J shed 6 bases, with 14 bases lying between them. CDR3 length: 14 amino acids. Per the germline V gene, CDR1 is SEHNR and CDR2 is FQNEAQ (reference sequence). The full variable domain, rest sourced from reference TRBV7-9 and TRBJ2-1, is DTGVSQNPRHKITKRGQNVTFRCDPISEHNRLYWYRQTLGQGPEFLTYFQNEAQLEKSRLLSDRFSAERPKGSFSTLEIQRTEQGDSAMYLCASSTDWGANEQFFGPGTRLTVL.

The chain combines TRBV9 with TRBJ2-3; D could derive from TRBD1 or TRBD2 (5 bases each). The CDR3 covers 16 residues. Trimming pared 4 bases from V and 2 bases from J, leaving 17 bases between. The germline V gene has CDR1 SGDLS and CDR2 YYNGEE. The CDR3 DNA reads TGTGCCAGCAGCTCTCGGATTGGGGGAGACACAGATACGCAGTATTTT. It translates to CASSSRIGGDTDTQYF.

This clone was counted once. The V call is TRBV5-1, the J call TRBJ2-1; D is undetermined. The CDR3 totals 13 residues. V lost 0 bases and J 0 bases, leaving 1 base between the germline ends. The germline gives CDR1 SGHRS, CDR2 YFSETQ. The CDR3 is CASSLGSYNEQFF. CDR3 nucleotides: TGCGCCAGCAGCTTGGGCTCCTACAATGAGCAGTTCTTC.

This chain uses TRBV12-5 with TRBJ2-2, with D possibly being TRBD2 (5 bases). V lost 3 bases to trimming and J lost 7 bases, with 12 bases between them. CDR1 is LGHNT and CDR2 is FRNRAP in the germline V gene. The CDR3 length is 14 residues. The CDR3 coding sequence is TGTGCTAGTGGTTTAGAGGGCCGGATCGGGGAGCTGTTTTTT. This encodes CASGLEGRIGELFF.

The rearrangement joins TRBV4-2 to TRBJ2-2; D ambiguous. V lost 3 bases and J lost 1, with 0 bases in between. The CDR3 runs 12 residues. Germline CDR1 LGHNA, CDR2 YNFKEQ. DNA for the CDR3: TGTGCCAGCAGCCAGAACACCGGGGAGCTGTTTTTT. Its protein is CASSQNTGELFF.

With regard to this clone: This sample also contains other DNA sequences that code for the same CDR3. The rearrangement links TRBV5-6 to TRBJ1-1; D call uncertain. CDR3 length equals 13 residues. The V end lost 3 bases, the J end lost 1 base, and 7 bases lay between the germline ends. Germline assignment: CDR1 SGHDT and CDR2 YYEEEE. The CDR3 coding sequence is TGTGCCAGCAGCTCCGGTCGGAACACTGAAGCTTTCTTT. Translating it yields CASSSGRNTEAFF.

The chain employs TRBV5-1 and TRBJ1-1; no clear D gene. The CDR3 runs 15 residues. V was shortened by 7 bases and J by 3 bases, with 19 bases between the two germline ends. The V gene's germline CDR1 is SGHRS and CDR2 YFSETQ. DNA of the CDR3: TGCGCCAGCTCCTCGACCCCCCCCTGGGACACTGAAGCTTTCTTT. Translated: CASSSTPPWDTEAFF.

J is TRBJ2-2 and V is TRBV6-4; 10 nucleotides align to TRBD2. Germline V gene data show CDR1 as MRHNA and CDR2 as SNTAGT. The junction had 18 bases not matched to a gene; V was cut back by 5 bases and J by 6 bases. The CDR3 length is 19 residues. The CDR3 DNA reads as TGTGCCAGCAGTCCGTTTCACATGTCTAGCGGGAGTGCGCCCGGGGAGCTGTTTTTT. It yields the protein CASSPFHMSSGSAPGELFF.

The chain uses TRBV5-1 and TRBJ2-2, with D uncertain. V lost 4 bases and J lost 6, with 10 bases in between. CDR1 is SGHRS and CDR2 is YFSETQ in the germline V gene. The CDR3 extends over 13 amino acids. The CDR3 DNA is TGCGCCAGCAGCGCCCAGATGTCCGGGGAGCTGTTTTTT. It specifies CASSAQMSGELFF.

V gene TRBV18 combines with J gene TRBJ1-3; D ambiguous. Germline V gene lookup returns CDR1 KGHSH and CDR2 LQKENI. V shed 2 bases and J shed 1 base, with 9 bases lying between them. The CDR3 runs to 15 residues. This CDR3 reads CASSPFQESGNTIYF. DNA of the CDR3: TGTGCCAGCTCACCATTTCAGGAATCTGGAAACACCATATATTTT.